These T cell receptor beta chains were read from a single sample in a study of shared T cell receptors in the human thymus. The protocol was immunoSEQ multiplex PCR, while the TCRdb copy is restricted to in-frame clones and leaves out a portion. The sample carries about 660,000 clones, around 87% recorded once. These data also featured in a second study, about human thymus T cells.

The sample consisted of thymocytes. The receptors come from a boy under three years old with a congenital heart defect. Each CDR3 is given with its conserved first and last residue. D genes are given only for firm matches. Clone size is shown for a subset of rows, as once, few, many or a class of expanded clone.

D	V	J	size	CDR3	DNA
-	TRBV5-1	TRBJ1-1	-	CASSSRLNTEAFF	TGCGCCAGCAGCTCGAGGTTGAACACTGAAGCTTTCTTT
-	TRBV5-5	TRBJ2-7	-	CASSLGQEDYEQYF	TGTGCCAGCAGCTTGGGACAGGAGGACTACGAGCAGTACTTC
-	TRBV14	TRBJ2-3	-	CASSQEDSLGGGTDTQYF	TGTGCCAGCAGCCAAGAAGACTCCCTAGGGGGGGGCACAGATACGCAGTATTTT
-	TRBV6-5	TRBJ1-4	-	CASSTQGGEKLFF	TGTGCCAGCAGTACACAGGGAGGGGAAAAACTGTTTTTT
-	TRBV18	TRBJ2-5	-	CASSPCPSQASRETQYF	TGTGCCAGCTCACCATGCCCCAGCCAGGCTAGCCGAGAGACCCAGTACTTC
-	TRBV4-3	TRBJ1-4	-	CASSRKRDINHEKLFF	TGCGCCAGCAGCCGGAAACGGGACATTAATCATGAAAAACTGTTTTTT
-	TRBV5-1	TRBJ2-2	-	CASSQTETGELFF	TGCGCCAGCAGCCAAACAGAGACCGGGGAGCTGTTTTTT
TRBD1	TRBV18	TRBJ1-5	-	CASSPSGQGAPYSNQPQHF	TGTGCCAGCTCACCATCAGGACAGGGGGCTCCATATAGCAATCAGCCCCAGCATTTT
TRBD1	TRBV28	TRBJ1-5	-	CASSRTGDQPQHF	TGTGCCAGCAGTAGGACAGGGGATCAGCCCCAGCATTTT
TRBD2	TRBV4-3	TRBJ2-1	-	CASSQESQPGGTYNEQFF	TGCGCCAGCAGCCAAGAGTCCCAGCCGGGGGGGACCTACAATGAGCAGTTCTTC
-	TRBV18	TRBJ2-1	-	CASSPGSEGRFQYNEQFF	TGTGCCAGCTCACCGGGCTCGGAGGGCCGGTTTCAGTACAATGAGCAGTTCTTC
TRBD1	TRBV15	TRBJ2-7	few	CATSRLTGGCNEQYF	TGTGCCACCAGCAGGTTGACAGGGGGCTGCAACGAGCAGTACTTC
TRBD2	TRBV6-6	TRBJ2-5	-	CASSYSGGWETQYF	TGTGCCAGCAGTTACAGCGGGGGTTGGGAGACCCAGTACTTC
-	TRBV7-8	TRBJ1-3	once	CASSSILSNPIGNTIYF	TGTGCCAGCAGCTCGATCCTTAGTAACCCCATTGGAAACACCATATATTTT
-	TRBV27	TRBJ1-5	-	CASSLKQGDSNQPQHF	TGTGCCAGCAGTTTAAAACAGGGCGATAGCAATCAGCCCCAGCATTTT
TRBD2	TRBV4-3	TRBJ2-7	few	CASSRGTSGGSSYEQYF	TGCGCCAGCAGCCGGGGGACTAGCGGGGGATCTTCCTACGAGCAGTACTTC
-	TRBV11-2	TRBJ1-4	-	CASSLFGPGRGGEKLFF	TGTGCCAGCAGCTTATTTGGGCCGGGCAGGGGTGGTGAAAAACTGTTTTTT
TRBD2	TRBV28	TRBJ2-2	-	CASRGLAGGLTRMELFF	TGTGCCAGCAGAGGACTAGCGGGAGGCCTGACCCGAATGGAGCTGTTTTTT
-	TRBV2	TRBJ1-3	-	CASIAVGDTDSSSGNTIYF	TGTGCCAGCATAGCAGTTGGGGACACCGACTCGAGCTCTGGAAACACCATATATTTT
-	TRBV6-1	TRBJ1-4	-	CASSEFPTTNEKLFF	TGTGCCAGCAGTGAATTCCCCACAACTAATGAAAAACTGTTTTTT
-	TRBV28	TRBJ2-1	-	CASRRSDFSSYNEQFF	TGTGCCAGCAGGCGATCGGACTTTAGCTCCTACAATGAGCAGTTCTTC
TRBD1	TRBV9	TRBJ2-5	-	CASSVKDRGQETQYF	TGTGCCAGCAGCGTAAAGGACAGGGGCCAAGAGACCCAGTACTTC
-	TRBV6-5	TRBJ2-7	-	CASSYSGREGYEQYF	TGTGCCAGCAGTTACTCCGGCAGGGAAGGGTACGAGCAGTACTTC
-	TRBV25-1	TRBJ1-1	-	CASSERAGGDTEAFF	TGTGCCAGCAGTGAGAGAGCCGGGGGGGATACTGAAGCTTTCTTT
-	TRBV5-1	TRBJ1-1	-	CASSLNRESSGAFF	TGCGCCAGCAGCTTGAACAGGGAATCATCAGGGGCTTTCTTT
-	TRBV5-6	TRBJ1-1	-	CASSLPGMNTEAFF	TGTGCCAGCAGCTTGCCAGGTATGAACACTGAAGCTTTCTTT
-	TRBV20-1	TRBJ1-1	-	CSAGDNEAFF	TGCAGTGCCGGGGACAATGAAGCTTTCTTT
-	TRBV6-1	TRBJ1-1	-	CASSEERGDTEAFF	TGTGCCAGCAGTGAAGAAAGGGGTGACACTGAAGCTTTCTTT
-	TRBV5-8	TRBJ2-1	-	CASSLSIRERKSSYNEQFF	TGTGCCAGCAGCTTGAGCATCCGGGAAAGAAAGAGCTCCTACAATGAGCAGTTCTTC
-	TRBV6-5	TRBJ1-2	-	CASSYNRTNAYGYTF	TGTGCCAGCAGTTACAACAGGACCAACGCATATGGCTACACCTTC
TRBD1	TRBV27	TRBJ1-5	-	CASRPTGGRQPQHF	TGTGCCAGCAGACCAACAGGGGGTCGCCAGCCCCAGCATTTT
-	TRBV2	TRBJ1-5	-	CASSGDPGSNQPQHF	TGTGCCAGCAGTGGCGACCCGGGATCTAATCAGCCCCAGCATTTT
-	TRBV11-2	TRBJ2-7	-	CASSRAPGDFYEQYF	TGTGCCAGCAGCCGCGCCCCTGGAGATTTCTACGAGCAGTACTTC
-	TRBV7-9	TRBJ2-1	few	CASSLGGLAESSYNEQFF	TGTGCCAGCAGCTTAGGGGGCTTGGCGGAATCCTCCTACAATGAGCAGTTCTTC
-	TRBV10-2	TRBJ1-1	once	CASSQRGTTETNTEAFF	TGCGCCAGCAGCCAGCGGGGTACGACAGAAACGAACACTGAAGCTTTCTTT
-	TRBV5-6	TRBJ2-4	-	CASSLGVLWRGISDIQYF	TGTGCCAGCAGCTTGGGTGTGTTATGGCGCGGGATCTCAGACATTCAGTACTTC
-	TRBV9	TRBJ2-2	-	CASSVVWESGELFF	TGTGCCAGCAGCGTAGTTTGGGAGTCAGGGGAGCTGTTTTTT
TRBD2	TRBV15	TRBJ2-1	-	CATRGRRGAYTEQFF	TGTGCCACCAGGGGCAGGCGGGGGGCATACACTGAGCAGTTCTTC
TRBD1	TRBV4-3	TRBJ1-1	few	CASSQDRDTEAFF	TGCGCCAGCAGCCAGGACAGGGACACTGAAGCTTTCTTT
TRBD1	TRBV19	TRBJ1-6	-	CASSIFTGTDNSPLHF	TGTGCCAGTAGTATATTCACCGGGACAGACAATTCACCCCTCCACTTT
TRBD1	TRBV19	TRBJ1-4	-	CASTKDRENEKLFF	TGTGCCAGTACCAAGGACAGGGAAAATGAAAAACTGTTTTTT
-	TRBV11-2	TRBJ2-1	once	CASSSPGTKYNEQFF	TGTGCCAGCAGCTCCCCCGGGACAAAATACAATGAGCAGTTCTTC
-	TRBV30	TRBJ1-3	-	CAWRRFGSAGNTIYF	TGTGCCTGGAGAAGATTCGGGTCCGCTGGAAACACCATATATTTT
-	TRBV30	TRBJ2-1	once	CAWSVRQGSYNEQFF	TGTGCCTGGAGTGTTAGGCAGGGTTCCTACAATGAGCAGTTCTTC
TRBD1	TRBV4-3	TRBJ1-2	-	CASSQEDRFGPGYTF	TGCGCCAGCAGCCAAGAGGACAGGTTCGGGCCTGGCTACACCTTC
TRBD1	TRBV14	TRBJ2-6	-	CASSVGQASSGANVLTF	TGTGCCAGCAGCGTGGGACAGGCCAGCTCTGGGGCCAACGTCCTGACTTTC
TRBD2	TRBV7-2	TRBJ2-7	-	CASSHPSGGPFSYEQYF	TGTGCCAGCAGCCACCCTAGCGGGGGGCCTTTCTCTTACGAGCAGTACTTC
TRBD1	TRBV9	TRBJ2-7	-	CASSVGTGRAEQYF	TGTGCCAGCAGCGTAGGGACAGGGCGCGCCGAGCAGTACTTC
-	TRBV6-5	TRBJ2-3	once	CASSSPGLPSTDTQYF	TGTGCCAGCAGTTCACCGGGACTCCCGAGCACAGATACGCAGTATTTT
TRBD1	TRBV28	TRBJ2-7	-	CAASHTGQGAYEQYF	TGTGCCGCCAGCCATACGGGACAGGGAGCCTACGAGCAGTACTTC
-	TRBV5-6	TRBJ1-1	-	CASSRETQGGGNTEAFF	TGTGCCAGCAGCCGAGAAACACAGGGTGGGGGGAACACTGAAGCTTTCTTT
TRBD1	TRBV29-1	TRBJ2-7	once	CSVRDRGYEQYF	TGCAGCGTCCGGGACAGGGGCTACGAGCAGTACTTC
-	TRBV6-4	TRBJ1-6	once	CASSDEGVGSPLHF	TGTGCCAGCAGTGACGAGGGGGTCGGTTCACCCCTCCACTTT